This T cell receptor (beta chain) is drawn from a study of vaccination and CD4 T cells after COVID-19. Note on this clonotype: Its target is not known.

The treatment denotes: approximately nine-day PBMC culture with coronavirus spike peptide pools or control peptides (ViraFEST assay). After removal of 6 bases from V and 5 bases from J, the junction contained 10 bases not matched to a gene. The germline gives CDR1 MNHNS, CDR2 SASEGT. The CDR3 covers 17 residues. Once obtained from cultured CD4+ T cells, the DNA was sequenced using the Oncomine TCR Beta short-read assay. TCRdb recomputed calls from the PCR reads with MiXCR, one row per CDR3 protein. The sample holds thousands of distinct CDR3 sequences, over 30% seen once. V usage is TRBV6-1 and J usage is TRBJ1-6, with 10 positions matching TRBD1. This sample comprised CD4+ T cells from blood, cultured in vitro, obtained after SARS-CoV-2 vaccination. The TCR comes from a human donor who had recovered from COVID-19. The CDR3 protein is CASRDRGWGSDNSPLHF. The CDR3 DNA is TGTGCCAGCAGGGACAGGGGGTGGGGGTCGGATAATTCACCCCTCCACTTT.